A single sample gave rise to the 30 T cell receptor beta chains below, sequenced in a study of T cells in Graves' hyperthyroidism and ophthalmopathy. RNA transcripts provided the source from which TCR beta CDR3 regions were amplified. An initial round of RT-PCR targeting the TCR CDR3 relied on the HTBI primer set. TCRdb reanalysed the multiplex PCR reads using MiXCR and keeps one entry per CDR3 protein. The table records more than 550,000 distinct CDR3 sequences, 45% of them present only once. Sequencing input: peripheral blood or thyroid tissue (not recorded which). Receptor source: an adult man with Graves' disease, either hyperthyroidism or ophthalmopathy (not recorded which).

The chain links TRBV5-4 to TRBJ1-5; D ambiguous. This CDR3 spans 13 amino acids. Germline V gene lookup returns CDR1 SGHNT and CDR2 YYREEE (reference sequence). V shed 0 bases and J shed 11 bases, with 12 bases lying between them. CDR3 sequence: CASSLDPQSAQHF. CDR3 coding DNA: TGTGCCAGCAGCTTGGACCCGCAATCGGCCCAGCATTTT.

A few counts support this clonotype. This chain uses TRBV7-2 with TRBJ2-1, with D possibly TRBD1 on 6 matching bases. Trimming removed 5 bases from V and 12 bases from J, with 14 bases in between. In germline, CDR1 is SGHTA, CDR2 FQGNSA. The CDR3 is 12 amino acids. The CDR3 sequence: CASSEQGAAQFF. The CDR3 DNA follows: TGTGCCAGCAGCGAACAGGGAGCGGCGCAGTTCTTC.

Concerning this clonotype: The junction departs from germline at one end; a sequencing error may be responsible. The V and J genes are TRBV7-3 and TRBJ1-4; TRBD1 matches 8 bases. The CDR3 runs to 15 residues. The germline CDR1 and CDR2 sequences are SGHTA and FQGTGA. The CDR3 DNA reads TGCGCCAGCAGCCAAGGGACAGGCATTAATGAAAAACTGTTTTTT. The encoded protein is CASSQGTGINEKLFF.

The chain employs TRBV29-1 and TRBJ2-5; 9 bases are shared with TRBD1. Germline V gives CDR1 SQVTM, CDR2 ANQGSEA. Trimming cost V 4 bases and J 3 bases; bases outside gene matches: 9. CDR3 length equals 15 residues. The CDR3 is CSVVEGWTGEETQYF. The CDR3 DNA reads TGCAGCGTTGTAGAGGGTTGGACAGGGGAAGAGACCCAGTACTTC.

This chain joins TRBV11-2 and TRBJ1-1, with D uncertain. The CDR3 loop spans 15 amino acids. Germline values: CDR1 SGHAT, CDR2 FQNNGV. Trimming left V 5 bases short and J 3 bases short, with 16 bases between. The CDR3 DNA follows: TGTGCCAGCAGCCAAGAAGGTATTGGGGACACTGAAGCTTTCTTT. As protein: CASSQEGIGDTEAFF.

This clonotype was detected a few times. The rearrangement links TRBV7-9 to TRBJ2-2; 8 bases map to TRBD2. J was trimmed by 8 bases and V by 2 bases; bases with no gene match: 10. CDR3 length: 16 amino acids. Germline CDR1 reads SEHNR; CDR2 reads FQNEAQ (reference sequence). The CDR3 DNA follows: TGTGCCAGCAGCTTACGGCTAGCGGGTGCAGAAGGGGAGCTGTTTTTT. The encoded protein is CASSLRLAGAEGELFF.

This clonotype was found once. V usage is TRBV29-1 and J usage is TRBJ2-2, with 7 nucleotides matching TRBD1. The V segment lost 5 bases and the J segment 2 bases; nucleotides outside the gene matches: 5. The CDR3 runs 14 residues. Germline loops: CDR1 SQVTM, CDR2 ANQGSEA. CDR3 loop: CSVQTGQNTGELFF. Written as DNA, the CDR3 is TGCAGCGTTCAGACAGGGCAAAACACCGGGGAGCTGTTTTTT.

This chain links TRBV24-1 with TRBJ1-2; TRBD1 might be the D (6 bases). The germline gives CDR1 KGHDR, CDR2 SFDVKD. Deletions cut 6 bases from V and 4 bases from J, with 14 bases between. CDR3 length equals 14 residues. Here the CDR3 reads CATSSDSGRYGYTF. CDR3 DNA sequence: TGTGCCACCAGTTCGGACAGCGGCCGCTATGGCTACACCTTC.

The DNA of the CDR3 is TGCAGTGCTGGACCGACAGGGTCGGATATTGGCTACACCTTC. Translated: CSAGPTGSDIGYTF. The rearrangement joins TRBV20-1 to TRBJ1-2; 7 bases agree with TRBD1. V dropped 5 bases and J dropped 7; count of bases not matched to a gene: 13. Germline V CDR1 and CDR2: DFQATT, SNEGSKA (reference sequence). This CDR3 is 14 amino acids long.

This clonotype was counted many times. The chain links TRBV7-9 to TRBJ2-7; 9 bases align to TRBD1. CDR3 size: 15 residues. The ends lost 5 bases at V and 2 bases at J; junction bases unmatched: 7. Per germline, CDR1 SEHNR and CDR2 FQNEAQ (reference sequence). In DNA, the CDR3 is TGTGCCAGCAGCCATCCGGGACAGGGTGCCTACGAGCAGTACTTC. It codes for CASSHPGQGAYEQYF.

On this clonotype itself: One junction end does not reproduce the germline sequence, and a read error may be involved. V gene TRBV15 combines with J gene TRBJ1-4; D perhaps matches TRBD1 (6 bases). Germline V lookup: CDR1 LNHNV, CDR2 YYDKDF (reference sequence). The CDR3 is 15 amino acids. CDR3 protein: CATSRGRVRAEKLFF. CDR3 coding DNA: TGTGCTACCAGCAGGGGCAGGGTTCGGGCTGAAAAACTGTTTTTT.

The chain uses TRBV24-1 and TRBJ2-6; D is undetermined. V shed 5 bases and J shed 0 bases, with 4 bases lying between them. Per germline, CDR1 KGHDR and CDR2 SFDVKD. The CDR3 is made up of 14 amino acids. The CDR3 DNA reads as TGTGCCACCAGTGGTGGCTCTGGGGCCAACGTCCTGACTTTC. Protein: CATSGGSGANVLTF.

Points on this clonotype: A much larger clone sits a single nucleotide away, making a read error possible. The chain is built from TRBV20-1 and TRBJ2-5, with 7 bases identical to TRBD1. CDR3 length: 16 residues. Germline V gives CDR1 DFQATT, CDR2 SNEGSKA (reference sequence). The CDR3 loop reads CSARVGQGVNQEAQYF. CDR3 nucleotides: TGCAGTGCTAGAGTGGGCCAGGGGGTCAACCAAGAGGCCCAGTACTTC.

This clonotype was seen at least ten times. The chain recombines TRBV10-3 with TRBJ1-1; D ambiguous. CDR1 ENHRY and CDR2 SYGVKD come from the germline V gene. The CDR3 length is 15 residues. Between the trimmed V and J ends, which lost 2 bases and 1 base, there was a span of 11 bases. In DNA, the CDR3 is TGTGCCATCAGTGAGACGGCAAATGGGAACACTGAAGCTTTCTTT. Residues: CAISETANGNTEAFF.

Many counts were recorded for this clonotype. The CDR3 DNA follows: TGTGCCAGCAGCATGACCCACGGAGACGAGCAGTACTTC. Amino acids: CASSMTHGDEQYF. The chain joins TRBV2 to TRBJ2-7, with D unresolved. This CDR3 has 13 residues. The germline gives CDR1 SNHLY, CDR2 FYNNEI. Trimming took 6 bases from V and 5 from J, leaving 14 bases between them.

The rearrangement uses TRBV25-1 and TRBJ2-3, with D possibly TRBD1 on 6 matching bases. V lost 2 bases, J lost 2 bases, and 11 bases lay in between. CDR3 length: 15 residues. Germline V gives CDR1 MGHDK, CDR2 SYGVNS. For the CDR3, the DNA is TGTGCCAGCAGTGAAGCCGGGACATTCACAGATACGCAGTATTTT. Its translation: CASSEAGTFTDTQYF.

This clonotype was recorded many times. The gene calls are TRBV2 and TRBJ1-2; TRBD1 is a possible D gene (6 bases). CDR3 length: 14 amino acids. Between the trimmed V and J ends, which lost 6 bases and 7 bases, there was a span of 18 bases. Germline assignment: CDR1 SNHLY and CDR2 FYNNEI. Written as DNA, the CDR3 is TGTGCCAGCAGCGACTCACAGGGACGGAGTGGCTACACCTTC. It yields the protein CASSDSQGRSGYTF.

Concerning this clonotype itself: An end of the junction does not agree with germline; a read error may underlie this. The chain carries TRBV5-1 and TRBJ1-1; weak D call: TRBD1 (5 bases). The V gene's germline CDR1 is SGHRS and CDR2 YFSETQ. This CDR3 comprises 16 residues. DNA of the CDR3: TGTGCCAGCAGCGGCGACCAGACAGCTTTGAACACTGAAGCTTTCTTT. Its translation is CASSGDQTALNTEAFF.

This clonotype occurred many times. The gene calls are TRBV29-1 and TRBJ1-2; D is undetermined. Germline values: CDR1 SQVTM, CDR2 ANQGSEA. The CDR3 is made up of 13 amino acids. Trimming removed 4 bases at V and 5 bases at J, with 14 bases between. In DNA form, the CDR3 reads TGCAGCGTTGGCGGTCTTTTACTATATGGCTACACCTTC. Protein sequence: CSVGGLLLYGYTF.

The V call is TRBV6-6, the J call TRBJ2-7, with a tentative D call TRBD2 (5 bases). This CDR3 has 16 residues. Germline V lookup: CDR1 MNHNY, CDR2 SVGAGI (reference sequence). Trimming removed 6 bases from V and 4 bases from J, with 22 bases in between. The DNA for the CDR3 is TGTGCCAGCAGCCTCCTCGGCCTAGCTACTCTATACGAGCAGTACTTC. It is translated as CASSLLGLATLYEQYF.

The chain has TRBV12-3 or TRBV12-4 and TRBJ1-5; no firm D call. The V and J ends lost 3 bases and 3 bases respectively, with 9 bases between them. This CDR3 contains 14 residues. This CDR3 is CASSFRSINQPQHF. In nucleotides, the CDR3 is TGTGCCAGCAGTTTTAGGAGCATCAATCAGCCCCAGCATTTT.

In its sample, this clonotype was seen many times. The chain recombines TRBV6-5 with TRBJ1-6; maybe TRBD1 (6 bases). Trimming removed 5 bases at V and 8 bases at J, with 16 bases between. Per germline, CDR1 MNHEY and CDR2 SVGAGI. CDR3 length: 15 residues. The CDR3 sequence is CASSARAGGDSPLHF. The CDR3 DNA sequence: TGTGCCAGCAGTGCCCGGGCTGGGGGCGATTCACCCCTCCACTTT.

On this clonotype: This may arise from a read error, as a much more abundant clone is one base away. The chain combines TRBV7-2 with TRBJ2-2; the match to TRBD2 covers 7 bases. The CDR3 totals 15 residues. V trimming: 3 bases; J trimming: 1 base; junction bases outside the gene matches: 2. CDR1 and CDR2 from the germline V gene are SGHTA and FQGNSA. The CDR3 DNA reads TGTGCCAGCAGCTTCGGCGGGGGGAACACCGGGGAGCTGTTTTTT. It codes for CASSFGGGNTGELFF. Looking up the rest from reference TRBV7-2 and TRBJ2-2 gives the full variable domain: GAGVSQSPSNKVTEKGKDVELRCDPISGHTALYWYRQSLGQGLEFLIYFQGNSAPDKSGLPSDRFSAERTGGSVSTLTIQRTQQEDSAVYLCASSFGGGNTGELFFGEGSRLTVL.

In this sample, this clonotype turned up many times. The rearrangement joins TRBV7-2 to TRBJ1-4; TRBD1 matches 7 bases. The CDR3 contains 14 residues. From germline, CDR1 is SGHTA and CDR2 FQGNSA. The trim removed 5 bases at V and 7 bases at J, leaving 7 bases unmatched. CDR3 amino acids: CASSPQGRSEKLFF. CDR3 sequence (DNA): TGTGCCAGCAGCCCACAGGGGAGAAGTGAAAAACTGTTTTTT.

This CDR3 reads CASSHGHRDRASYEQYF. In DNA form, the CDR3 reads TGCGCCAGCAGCCACGGACACCGGGACAGGGCTTCCTACGAGCAGTACTTC. This sequence joins TRBV4-1 and TRBJ2-7; TRBD1 aligns across 9 bases. V shed 3 bases and J 1 base; nucleotides not matched to a gene: 10. This CDR3 is 17 amino acids long. Germline values: CDR1 MGHRA, CDR2 YSYEKL.

The chain has TRBV5-3 and TRBJ2-7, with 8 nucleotides matching TRBD2. TRBV5-3 is filed as an ORF, its function uncertain. The CDR3 has 15 amino acids. For the CDR3, the DNA is TGTGCGCGCCGCCCCCTAGCGGGTCGAGGGGACGAGCAGTACTTC. Its protein product is CARRPLAGRGDEQYF.

This clonotype was picked up a small number of times. The J gene is TRBJ1-1, the V gene TRBV7-9; D call uncertain. Trimming took off 1 base at V and 11 bases at J, with 14 bases between the two ends. Per germline, CDR1 SEHNR and CDR2 FQNEAQ (reference sequence). There are 13 residues in the CDR3. In DNA, the CDR3 is TGTGCCAGCAGCTTAGGAGCAAATTCGGCGGCTTTCTTT. Its protein product is CASSLGANSAAFF.

The chain uses TRBV7-9 and TRBJ2-1; TRBD2 aligns across 10 bases. The V segment lost 4 bases and the J segment 4 bases; nucleotides outside the gene matches: 4. From germline, CDR1 is SEHNR and CDR2 FQNEAQ (reference sequence). CDR3 length equals 15 residues. CDR3 sequence reads: CASSYALAGYNEQFF. The DNA for the CDR3 is TGTGCCAGCAGCTATGCACTAGCGGGATACAATGAGCAGTTCTTC.

This clonotype has at least ten counts. V usage is TRBV7-9 and J usage is TRBJ2-2; D call uncertain. V gave up 0 bases and J gave up 4 bases, with 3 bases separating them. The CDR3 runs 13 residues. Per germline, CDR1 SEHNR and CDR2 FQNEAQ (reference sequence). CDR3 residues: CASSLAITGELFF. The CDR3 nucleotides read TGTGCCAGCAGCTTAGCTATCACCGGGGAGCTGTTTTTT.

This clonotype occurred a few times. The chain links TRBV20-1 to TRBJ1-3; D call uncertain. The V gene's germline CDR1 is DFQATT and CDR2 SNEGSKA (reference sequence). Trimming pared 0 bases from V and 0 bases from J, leaving 6 bases between. The CDR3 length is 14 residues. CDR3 sequence: CSARDLNSGNTIYF. CDR3 DNA: TGCAGTGCTAGAGATCTTAACTCTGGAAACACCATATATTTT.